The table lists the clone carrying this T cell receptor beta chain with a few counts. Its antigen is not identified. This CDR3 region has 13 residues. Trimming at V came to 6 bases and at J to 1 base, leaving 2 bases not matched to a gene. The germline CDR1 and CDR2 sequences are SQVTM and ANQGSEA. The sample belongs to a study of T cells in Graves' hyperthyroidism and ophthalmopathy. Regarding the study as a whole: With a median lead of roughly 6.2 months before onset, the model predicted ophthalmopathy.

Aged 18 to 65, the patients had hyperthyroidism that was newly diagnosed and had lasted under 2 months. Any patient presenting with uncontrolled infection, other autoimmune disease, pregnancy or lactation was left out. Fresh peripheral blood, roughly 9.8 ml of it, supplied the PBMCs. TCR beta CDR3 regions were amplified from RNA. Initially, a first-round RT-PCR of the TCR CDR3 employed the HTBI primer set. Each CDR3 protein gets one entry after TCRdb re-called the multiplex PCR reads with MiXCR. This table holds around 690,000 distinct CDR3 sequences, roughly 17% found once. The receptor comes from a man aged 50 or older with Graves' hyperthyroidism. Sequencing used blood. This chain joins TRBV29-1 and TRBJ2-3, with 9 positions matching TRBD2. The CDR3 loop is CSVRTSGTDTQYF. Here the CDR3 DNA reads TGCAGCGTACGGACTAGCGGCACAGATACGCAGTATTTT.